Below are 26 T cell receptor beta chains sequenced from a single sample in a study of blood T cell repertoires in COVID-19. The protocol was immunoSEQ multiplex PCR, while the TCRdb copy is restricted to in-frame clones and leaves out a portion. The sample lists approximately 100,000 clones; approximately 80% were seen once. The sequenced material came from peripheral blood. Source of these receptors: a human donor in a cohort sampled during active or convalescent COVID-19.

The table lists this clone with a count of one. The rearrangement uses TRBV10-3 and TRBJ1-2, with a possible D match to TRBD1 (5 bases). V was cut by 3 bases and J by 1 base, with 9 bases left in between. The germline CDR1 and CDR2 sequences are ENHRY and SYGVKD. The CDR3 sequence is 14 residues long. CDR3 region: CAISDRQGNYGYTF. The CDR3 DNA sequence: TGTGCCATCAGTGATCGCCAGGGTAACTATGGCTACACCTTC.

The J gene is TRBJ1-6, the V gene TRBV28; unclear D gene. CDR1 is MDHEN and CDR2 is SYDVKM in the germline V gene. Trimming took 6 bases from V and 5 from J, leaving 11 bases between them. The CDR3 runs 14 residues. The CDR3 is CASRPPRDNSPLHF. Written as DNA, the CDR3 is TGTGCCAGCAGGCCCCCGCGGGATAATTCACCCCTCCACTTT.

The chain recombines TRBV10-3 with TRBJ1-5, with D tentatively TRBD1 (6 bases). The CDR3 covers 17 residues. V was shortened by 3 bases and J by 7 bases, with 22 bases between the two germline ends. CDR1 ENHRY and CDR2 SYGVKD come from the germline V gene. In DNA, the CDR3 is TGTGCCATCAGTGACAGGGGAAGGGCCGGTCTGGACCAGCCCCAGCATTTT. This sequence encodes CAISDRGRAGLDQPQHF.

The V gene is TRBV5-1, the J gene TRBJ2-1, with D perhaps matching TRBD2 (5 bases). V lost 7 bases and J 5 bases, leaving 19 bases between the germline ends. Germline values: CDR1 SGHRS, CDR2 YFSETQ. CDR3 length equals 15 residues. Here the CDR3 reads CASGRATRQDNEQFF. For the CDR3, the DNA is TGCGCCAGCGGACGCGCCACTAGACAAGACAATGAGCAGTTCTTC.

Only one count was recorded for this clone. CDR3: CASSLGAVMNTEAFF. For the CDR3, the DNA is TGTGCCAGCAGCTTAGGGGCAGTCATGAACACTGAAGCTTTCTTT. V is TRBV7-9 and J is TRBJ1-1, with D uncertain. The CDR3 is made up of 15 amino acids. V was shortened by 1 base and J by 0 bases, with 9 bases between the two germline ends. CDR1 SEHNR and CDR2 FQNEAQ come from the germline V gene (reference sequence).

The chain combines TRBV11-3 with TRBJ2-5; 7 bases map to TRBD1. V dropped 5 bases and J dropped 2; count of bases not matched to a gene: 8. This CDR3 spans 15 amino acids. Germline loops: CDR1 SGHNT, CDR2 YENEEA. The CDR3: CASSLSGTVQETQYF. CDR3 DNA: TGTGCCAGCAGCCTCTCAGGGACAGTACAAGAGACCCAGTACTTC.

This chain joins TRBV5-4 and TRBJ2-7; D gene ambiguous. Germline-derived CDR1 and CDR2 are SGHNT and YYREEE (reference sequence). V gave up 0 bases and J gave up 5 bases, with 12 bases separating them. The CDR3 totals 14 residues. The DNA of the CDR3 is TGTGCCAGCAGCTTGGGGGCCGGAAGAGACGAGCAGTACTTC. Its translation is CASSLGAGRDEQYF.

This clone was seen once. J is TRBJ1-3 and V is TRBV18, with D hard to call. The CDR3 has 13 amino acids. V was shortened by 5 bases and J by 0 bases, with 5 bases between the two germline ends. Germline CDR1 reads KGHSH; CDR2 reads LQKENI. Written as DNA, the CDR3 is TGTGCCAGCTCAGATAGCTCTGGAAACACCATATATTTT. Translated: CASSDSSGNTIYF.

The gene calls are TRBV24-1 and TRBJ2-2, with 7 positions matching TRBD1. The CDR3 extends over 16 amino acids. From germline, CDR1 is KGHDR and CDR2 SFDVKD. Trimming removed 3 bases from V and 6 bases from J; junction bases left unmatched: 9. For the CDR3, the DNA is TGTGCCACCAGTGATCACGGACAGGTGGGGTCCGGGGAGCTGTTTTTT. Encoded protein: CATSDHGQVGSGELFF.

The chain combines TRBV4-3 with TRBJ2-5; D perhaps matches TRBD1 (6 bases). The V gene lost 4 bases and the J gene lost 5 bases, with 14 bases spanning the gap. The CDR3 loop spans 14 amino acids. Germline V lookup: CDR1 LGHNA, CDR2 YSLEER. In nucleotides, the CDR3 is TGCGCCAGCAGCCGGGACACGTCCCGGGAGACCCAGTACTTC. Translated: CASSRDTSRETQYF.

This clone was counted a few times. Written as DNA, the CDR3 is TGTGCCAGCAGCGCCCTAGGGGGGGGCAGGACCGATATTGGCTACACCTTC. It specifies CASSALGGGRTDIGYTF. The chain links TRBV9 to TRBJ1-2; D perhaps matches TRBD1 (6 bases). The V gene's germline CDR1 is SGDLS and CDR2 YYNGEE. The ends were cut back, 3 bases at V and 7 bases at J, with 25 bases in the middle. This CDR3 has 17 amino acids. Drawing the rest from reference TRBV9 and TRBJ1-2, the complete variable domain is DSGVTQTPKHLITATGQRVTLRCSPRSGDLSVYWYQQSLDQGLQFLIQYYNGEERAKGNILERFSAQQFPDLHSELNLSSLELGDSALYFCASSALGGGRTDIGYTFGSGTRLTVV.

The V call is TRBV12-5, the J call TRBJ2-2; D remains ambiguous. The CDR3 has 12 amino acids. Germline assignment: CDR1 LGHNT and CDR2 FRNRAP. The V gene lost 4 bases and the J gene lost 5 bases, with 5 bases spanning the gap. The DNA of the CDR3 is TGTGCTAGTGGTTCCGGGACCGGGGAGCTGTTTTTT. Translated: CASGSGTGELFF.

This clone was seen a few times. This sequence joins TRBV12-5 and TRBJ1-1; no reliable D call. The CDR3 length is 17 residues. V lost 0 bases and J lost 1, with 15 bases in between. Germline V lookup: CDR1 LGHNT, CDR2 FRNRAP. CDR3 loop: CASGLVLASPKNTEAFF. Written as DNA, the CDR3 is TGTGCTAGTGGTTTGGTACTAGCTTCACCTAAGAACACTGAAGCTTTCTTT.

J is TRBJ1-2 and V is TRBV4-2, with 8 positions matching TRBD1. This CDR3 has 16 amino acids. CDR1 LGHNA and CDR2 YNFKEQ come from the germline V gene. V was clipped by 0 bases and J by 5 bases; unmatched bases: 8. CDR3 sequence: CASSQEGNQGAYGYTF. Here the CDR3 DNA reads TGTGCCAGCAGCCAAGAGGGGAACCAGGGGGCTTATGGCTACACCTTC.

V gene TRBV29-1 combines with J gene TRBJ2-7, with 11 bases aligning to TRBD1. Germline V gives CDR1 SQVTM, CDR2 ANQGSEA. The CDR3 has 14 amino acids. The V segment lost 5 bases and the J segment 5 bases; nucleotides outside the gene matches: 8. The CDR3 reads CSVSRGTGGDEQYF. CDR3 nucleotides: TGCAGCGTTAGCCGAGGGACAGGGGGGGACGAGCAGTACTTC.

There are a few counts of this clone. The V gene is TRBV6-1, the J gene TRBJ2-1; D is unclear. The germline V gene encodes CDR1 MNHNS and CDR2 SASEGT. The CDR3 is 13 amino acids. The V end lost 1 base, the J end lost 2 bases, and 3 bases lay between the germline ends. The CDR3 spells CASSEGPYNEQFF. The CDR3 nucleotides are TGTGCCAGCAGTGAAGGGCCCTACAATGAGCAGTTCTTC.

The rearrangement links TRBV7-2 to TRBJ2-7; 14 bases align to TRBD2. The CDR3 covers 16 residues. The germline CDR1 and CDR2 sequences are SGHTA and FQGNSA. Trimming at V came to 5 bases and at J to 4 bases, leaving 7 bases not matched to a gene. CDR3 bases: TGTGCCAGCAGCCGCGGACTAGCGGGGGGTGGATACGAGCAGTACTTC. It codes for CASSRGLAGGGYEQYF.

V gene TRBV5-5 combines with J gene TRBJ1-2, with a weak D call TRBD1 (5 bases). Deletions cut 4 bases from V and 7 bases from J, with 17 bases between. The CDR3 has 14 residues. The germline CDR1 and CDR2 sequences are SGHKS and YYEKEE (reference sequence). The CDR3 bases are TGTGCCAGCAGCCTCGGGGGAGACCTCAGTGGCTACACCTTC. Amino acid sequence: CASSLGGDLSGYTF.

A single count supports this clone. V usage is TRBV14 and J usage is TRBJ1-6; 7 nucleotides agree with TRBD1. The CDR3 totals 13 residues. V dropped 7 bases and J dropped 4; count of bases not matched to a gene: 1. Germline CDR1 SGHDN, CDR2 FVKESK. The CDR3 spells CASKGQYNSPLHF. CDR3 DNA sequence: TGTGCCAGCAAGGGACAGTATAATTCACCCCTCCACTTT.

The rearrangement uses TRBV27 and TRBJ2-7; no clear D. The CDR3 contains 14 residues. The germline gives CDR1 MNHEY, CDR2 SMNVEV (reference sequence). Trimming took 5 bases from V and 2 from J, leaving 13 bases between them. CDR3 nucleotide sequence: TGTGCCAGCAGTCGATCCGACATCCCCTACGAGCAGTACTTC. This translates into CASSRSDIPYEQYF.

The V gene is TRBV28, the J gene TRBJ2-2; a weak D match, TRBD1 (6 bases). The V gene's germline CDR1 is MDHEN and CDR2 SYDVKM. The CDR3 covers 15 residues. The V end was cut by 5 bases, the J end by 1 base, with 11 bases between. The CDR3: CASSPGQLNTGELFF. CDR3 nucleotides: TGTGCCAGCAGTCCCGGACAGCTGAACACCGGGGAGCTGTTTTTT.

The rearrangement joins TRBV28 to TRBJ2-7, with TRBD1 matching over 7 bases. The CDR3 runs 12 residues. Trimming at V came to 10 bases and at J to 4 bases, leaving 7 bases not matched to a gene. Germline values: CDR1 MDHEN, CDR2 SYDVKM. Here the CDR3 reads CATWDSVYEQYF. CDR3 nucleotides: TGTGCCACCTGGGACAGCGTTTACGAGCAGTACTTC.

The CDR3 here is CASSARQGGNYGYTF. Here the CDR3 DNA reads TGTGCCAGCAGCGCCCGACAGGGGGGGAACTATGGCTACACCTTC. The V gene is TRBV6-5, the J gene TRBJ1-2; 9 positions agree with TRBD1. The CDR3 loop spans 15 amino acids. J lost 2 bases, V lost 6 bases, and 7 bases had no gene match. Germline values: CDR1 MNHEY, CDR2 SVGAGI.

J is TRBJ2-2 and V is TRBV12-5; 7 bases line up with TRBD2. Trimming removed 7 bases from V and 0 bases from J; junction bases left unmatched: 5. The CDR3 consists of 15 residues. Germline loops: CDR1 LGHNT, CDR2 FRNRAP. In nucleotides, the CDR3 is TGTGCTAGTGTCAAGACTAGCTCGAACACCGGGGAGCTGTTTTTT. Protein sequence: CASVKTSSNTGELFF. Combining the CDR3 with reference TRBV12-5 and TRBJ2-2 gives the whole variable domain DARVTQTPRHKVTEMGQEVTMRCQPILGHNTVFWYRQTMMQGLELLAYFRNRAPLDDSGMPKDRFSAEMPDATLATLKIQPSEPRDSAVYFCASVKTSSNTGELFFGEGSRLTVL.

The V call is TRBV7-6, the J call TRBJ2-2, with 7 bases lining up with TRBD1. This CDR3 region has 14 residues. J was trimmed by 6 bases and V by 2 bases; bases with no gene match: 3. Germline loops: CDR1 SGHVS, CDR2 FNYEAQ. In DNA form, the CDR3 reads TGTGCCAGCAGCTTACAGGGGGTCTCCGGGGAGCTGTTTTTT. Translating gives CASSLQGVSGELFF.

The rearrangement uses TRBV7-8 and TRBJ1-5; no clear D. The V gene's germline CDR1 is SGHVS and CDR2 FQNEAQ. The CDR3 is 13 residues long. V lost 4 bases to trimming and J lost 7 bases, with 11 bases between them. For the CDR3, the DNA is TGTGCCAGCAGCTCACGACAAGGCCAGCCCCAGCATTTT. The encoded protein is CASSSRQGQPQHF.